The present entry profiles one T cell receptor beta chain with its context. The V end lost 6 bases, the J end lost 5 bases, and 17 bases lay between the germline ends. CDR1 is MDHEN and CDR2 is SYDVKM in the germline V gene. This CDR3 contains 15 residues. This specimen comes from a study of blood T cell repertoires in COVID-19. Data came from immunoSEQ multiplex PCR; TCRdb stores just in-frame clones and leaves some out. This sample carries 100,000 or so clones, about 82% of them seen once, and the ten largest clones take 10% to 15%. The chain is built from TRBV28 and TRBJ2-1, with D perhaps TRBD1 (6 bases). This clonotype originated in a man in his fifties or sixties with active or convalescent COVID-19. Sample: peripheral blood. The CDR3 DNA follows: TGTGCCAGCAGGGGGGCGCGGGCGGCTAACAATGAGCAGTTCTTC. It is translated as CASRGARAANNEQFF.